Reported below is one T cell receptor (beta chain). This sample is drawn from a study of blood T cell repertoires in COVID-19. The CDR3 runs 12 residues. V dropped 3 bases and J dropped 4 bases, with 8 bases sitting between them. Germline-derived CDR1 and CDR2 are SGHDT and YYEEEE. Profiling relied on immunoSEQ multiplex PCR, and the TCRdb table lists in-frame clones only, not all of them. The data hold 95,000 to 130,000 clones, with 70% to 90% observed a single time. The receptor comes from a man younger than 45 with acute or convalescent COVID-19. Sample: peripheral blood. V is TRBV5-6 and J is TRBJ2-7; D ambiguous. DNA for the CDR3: TGTGCCAGCAGCTCCGACTCTTACGAGCAGTACGTC. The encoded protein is CASSSDSYEQYV.